Below are 21 T cell receptor beta chains sequenced from a single sample in a study of T cells in Graves' hyperthyroidism and ophthalmopathy. Amplification targeted TCR beta CDR3 regions from RNA transcripts. TCR CDR3 regions were first amplified by RT-PCR with HTBI primers. TCRdb reanalysed the multiplex PCR reads using MiXCR and keeps one entry per CDR3 protein. The profile shows 300,000 or so distinct CDR3 sequences, about 17% of them singletons. The material sequenced was blood. Every receptor here comes from a woman aged 60 to 75 with Graves' ophthalmopathy.

The rearrangement joins TRBV4-3 to TRBJ1-2; D is uncertain. The CDR3 is 13 amino acids. The germline V gene encodes CDR1 LGHNA and CDR2 YSLEER. With 1 base removed from V and 7 bases from J, the gap between germline ends came to 10 bases. The CDR3 spells CASSQVGAPGYTF. In DNA, the CDR3 is TGCGCCAGCAGCCAAGTAGGCGCCCCTGGCTACACCTTC.

This chain connects TRBV27 to TRBJ2-7; D is undetermined. Germline loops: CDR1 MNHEY, CDR2 SMNVEV (reference sequence). V was shortened by 5 bases and J by 6 bases, with 11 bases between the two germline ends. There are 12 residues in the CDR3. This CDR3 reads CASSPRVREQYF. CDR3 DNA: TGTGCCAGCAGTCCTCGTGTACGCGAGCAGTACTTC.

This clonotype was counted only a few times. The rearrangement links TRBV6-4 to TRBJ2-1, with 7 positions matching TRBD2. Germline assignment: CDR1 MRHNA and CDR2 SNTAGT. The V gene end was trimmed by 0 bases and the J gene end by 3 bases; junction bases not matched to a gene: 2. This CDR3 is built from 15 residues. CDR3 protein: CASSDSPSGYNEQFF. The CDR3 DNA reads TGTGCCAGCAGTGACTCCCCTAGCGGCTACAATGAGCAGTTCTTC.

The chain is built from TRBV25-1 and TRBJ1-4; D possibly corresponds to TRBD1 (6 bases). The CDR3 runs to 17 residues. V was clipped by 0 bases and J by 3 bases, with 14 bases between them. Germline CDR1 MGHDK, CDR2 SYGVNS. In DNA form, the CDR3 reads TGTGCCAGCAGTGAATATGGGGGGGGGGCCGCTAATGAAAAACTGTTTTTT. Its protein is CASSEYGGGAANEKLFF. The full variable domain, in which reference TRBV25-1 and TRBJ1-4 provide the parts outside the CDR3, is EADIYQTPRYLVIGTGKKITLECSQTMGHDKMYWYQQDPGMELHLIHYSYGVNSTEKGDLSSESTVSRIRTEHFPLTLESARPSHTSQYLCASSEYGGGAANEKLFFGSGTQLSVL.

The table lists this clonotype with many counts. The rearrangement uses TRBV7-3 and TRBJ2-3, with 8 bases matching TRBD1. The CDR3 is 17 amino acids. V shed 3 bases, J shed 1 base, and the junction held 9 bases outside the gene matches. The germline gives CDR1 SGHTA, CDR2 FQGTGA. The CDR3 bases are TGTGCCAGCAGCTTGACAGGGGTGAATGGCGGCACAGATACGCAGTATTTT. Translation gives CASSLTGVNGGTDTQYF.

There are many counts of this clonotype. V is TRBV20-1 and J is TRBJ2-1; 14 bases line up with TRBD2. J lost 10 bases, V lost 4 bases, and 6 bases had no gene match. The V gene's germline CDR1 is DFQATT and CDR2 SNEGSKA (reference sequence). The CDR3 is made up of 14 amino acids. CDR3 bases: TGCAGTGCTATGACTAGCGGGAGGGGTGCCGAGCAGTTCTTC. It yields the protein CSAMTSGRGAEQFF.

This clonotype was seen at least ten times. The CDR3 DNA reads TGCAGTGCTAGAGATCGGCCTCGGAGGGTCGCGCAAGAGACCCAGTACTTC. This sequence encodes CSARDRPRRVAQETQYF. The chain has TRBV20-1 and TRBJ2-5; D possibly corresponds to TRBD2 (6 bases). The CDR3 totals 17 residues. Per the germline V gene, CDR1 is DFQATT and CDR2 is SNEGSKA (reference sequence). Between the trimmed V and J ends, which lost 0 bases and 2 bases, there was a span of 19 bases.

This rearrangement joins TRBV20-1 to TRBJ2-3, with 11 bases matching TRBD2. J lost 1 base, V lost 3 bases, and 6 bases had no gene match. Germline CDR1 DFQATT, CDR2 SNEGSKA (reference sequence). The CDR3 has 16 residues. Written as DNA, the CDR3 is TGCAGTGCTAGCCCCTCGACTAGCGGGGGCACAGATACGCAGTATTTT. Encoded protein: CSASPSTSGGTDTQYF.

The chain couples TRBV3-1 to TRBJ1-3; 8 bases are shared with TRBD1. V was clipped by 0 bases and J by 8 bases; unmatched bases: 9. Germline lookup yields CDR1 LGHDT and CDR2 YNNKEL (reference sequence). This CDR3 is 16 amino acids long. CDR3 sequence (DNA): TGTGCCAGCAGCCAAGATAGCCCAGGGGGCAGTGACACCATATATTTT. Translated: CASSQDSPGGSDTIYF.

This clonotype turned up a few times. This sequence joins TRBV7-2 and TRBJ1-6; the match to TRBD1 covers 9 bases. There are 16 residues in the CDR3. Germline CDR1 is SGHTA and CDR2 is FQGNSA. V was pared by 5 bases and J by 7 bases, with 9 bases of the junction left unmatched. The CDR3 sequence: CASSPPSGTGNSPLHF. CDR3 DNA sequence: TGTGCCAGCAGCCCACCCTCCGGGACAGGGAATTCACCCCTCCACTTT.

This chain joins TRBV5-1 and TRBJ2-5; D is undetermined. Trimming stripped 0 bases from V and 2 bases from J, with 8 bases between. Germline assignment: CDR1 SGHRS and CDR2 YFSETQ. The CDR3 extends over 14 amino acids. The CDR3: CASSLGRWQETQYF. The CDR3, as DNA: TGCGCCAGCAGCTTGGGGCGGTGGCAAGAGACCCAGTACTTC.

The table lists this clonotype with a few counts. V usage is TRBV6-1 and J usage is TRBJ2-7; D unresolved. Between the trimmed V and J ends, which lost 2 bases and 6 bases, there was a span of 8 bases. Per germline, CDR1 MNHNS and CDR2 SASEGT. This CDR3 is 12 amino acids long. As DNA, the CDR3 is TGTGCCAGCAGTGAATTTCACGGCGAGCAGTACTTC. This codes for CASSEFHGEQYF.

The CDR3 region is CASSDTRSVPYGYTF. CDR3 in DNA: TGTGCCAGCAGTGATACGAGAAGCGTGCCTTATGGCTACACCTTC. The chain has TRBV25-1 and TRBJ1-2; D remains unclear. The CDR3 loop spans 15 amino acids. With 3 bases removed from V and 5 bases from J, the gap between germline ends came to 16 bases. Germline-derived CDR1 and CDR2 are MGHDK and SYGVNS.

Points on this clonotype: A much larger clonotype is one base distant, so this may be a read error. V usage is TRBV12-3 or TRBV12-4 and J usage is TRBJ1-1; D is unclear. This CDR3 comprises 11 residues. The CDR3 DNA follows: TGTACCAGCAGTAGCCGAATACAGGCTTTCTTT. Protein product: CTSSSRIQAFF.

In this sample, this clonotype turned up many times. The V gene is TRBV5-1, the J gene TRBJ2-3; 8 bases match TRBD1. V lost 2 bases, J lost 3 bases, and 8 bases stayed unmatched. Germline CDR1 is SGHRS and CDR2 is YFSETQ. CDR3 length: 16 amino acids. CDR3 sequence (DNA): TGCGCCAGCAGCTTACGGACAGGGCAAGAAACAGATACGCAGTATTTT. Translated: CASSLRTGQETDTQYF. The variable domain in full, completed from reference TRBV5-1 and TRBJ2-3, reads KAGVTQTPRYLIKTRGQQVTLSCSPISGHRSVSWYQQTPGQGLQFLFEYFSETQRNKGNFPGRFSGRQFSNSRSEMNVSTLELGDSALYLCASSLRTGQETDTQYFGPGTRLTVL.

This clonotype was seen at least ten times. The chain recombines TRBV2 with TRBJ1-2; 7 nucleotides align to TRBD1. The trim removed 4 bases at V and 8 bases at J, leaving 7 bases unmatched. Germline V lookup: CDR1 SNHLY, CDR2 FYNNEI. This CDR3 has 13 residues. DNA of the CDR3: TGTGCCAGCAGTGGTGGCAGGGGGGGGGGCTACACCTTC. This gives the protein CASSGGRGGGYTF.

The chain has TRBV7-9 and TRBJ2-1, with 12 bases matching TRBD2. The V segment lost 9 bases and the J segment 8 bases; nucleotides outside the gene matches: 14. The length of the CDR3 is 16 residues. The germline V gene encodes CDR1 SEHNR and CDR2 FQNEAQ (reference sequence). The CDR3 loop reads CASSTRLAGGPYEQFF. DNA for the CDR3: TGTGCCAGTAGTACCCGTCTAGCGGGAGGGCCGTATGAGCAGTTCTTC.

The chain carries TRBV2 and TRBJ2-3, with 7 positions matching TRBD2. V gave up 7 bases and J gave up 7 bases; unmatched junction bases: 8. This CDR3 spans 13 amino acids. Germline CDR1 is SNHLY and CDR2 is FYNNEI. The CDR3 coding sequence is TGTGCCAGCATAAGAAGCGGGATAAATACGCAGTATTTT. Its translation: CASIRSGINTQYF.

This chain uses TRBV27 with TRBJ2-7; D tentatively reads TRBD1 or TRBD2 (7 bases each). The CDR3 totals 13 residues. Germline CDR1 is MNHEY and CDR2 is SMNVEV (reference sequence). Between the trimmed V and J ends, which lost 5 bases and 3 bases, there was a span of 11 bases. DNA of the CDR3: TGTGCCAGCAGTGCGGGGGACAGCTACGAGCAGTACTTC. It translates to CASSAGDSYEQYF.

This clonotype showed up many times. The chain recombines TRBV5-5 with TRBJ1-5; TRBD1 might be the D (6 bases). Trimming cost V 2 bases and J 6 bases, with 15 bases left between them. Germline assignment: CDR1 SGHKS and CDR2 YYEKEE (reference sequence). The CDR3 contains 15 residues. Here the CDR3 reads CASSFEQGFPQPQHF. The DNA of the CDR3 is TGTGCCAGCAGCTTCGAACAGGGATTCCCTCAGCCCCAGCATTTT.

This clonotype was counted ten times or more. V gene TRBV5-1 combines with J gene TRBJ2-5; 14 bases match TRBD2. CDR1 and CDR2 (germline): SGHRS, YFSETQ. V lost 0 bases, J lost 3 bases, and 4 bases stayed unmatched. The CDR3 sequence is 17 residues long. The CDR3 DNA is TGCGCCAGCAGCTTGGGCGTGGGACTAGCGGGAGAAGAGACCCAGTACTTC. Its translation: CASSLGVGLAGEETQYF.